The 29 T cell receptor beta chains reported below all come from one sample, sequenced in a study of blood T cells in healthy people across ages. Alongside a J-beta primer mix, a sample-barcoded 5' primer served in a second PCR lasting about 7 to 11 cycles. TCRdb re-called the 5' RACE reads with MiXCR, one entry per CDR3 protein. The sample contains roughly 700,000 distinct CDR3 sequences, more than 40% of which appear only once. Sequencing was carried out using blood. The receptors were gathered from an older woman in good health.

In DNA, the CDR3 is TGTGCCAGCAGCCAAGATCTGAGGGGAAAACTGTTTTTT. Its translation: CASSQDLRGKLFF. The chain uses TRBV3-1 and TRBJ1-4, with a possible D match to TRBD1 (5 bases). This CDR3 region has 13 residues. The germline gives CDR1 LGHDT, CDR2 YNNKEL (reference sequence). Trimming removed 0 bases at V and 10 bases at J, with 9 bases between.

V is TRBV29-1 and J is TRBJ1-4; possible D gene TRBD1, 6 bases. This CDR3 comprises 15 residues. The V gene's germline CDR1 is SQVTM and CDR2 ANQGSEA. V lost 5 bases to trimming and J lost 0 bases, with 13 bases between them. The CDR3 loop is CSVRPDRATNEKLFF. The CDR3, as DNA: TGCAGCGTTCGTCCGGACAGAGCAACTAATGAAAAACTGTTTTTT.

This clonotype turned up a few times. The J gene is TRBJ2-1, the V gene TRBV20-1; D uncertain. Germline CDR1 and CDR2: DFQATT and SNEGSKA (reference sequence). The CDR3 extends over 16 amino acids. V lost 4 bases to trimming and J lost 1 base, with 17 bases between them. The CDR3: CSATPFSTLSYNEQFF. CDR3 DNA sequence: TGCAGTGCTACCCCCTTCAGTACCCTTTCCTACAATGAGCAGTTCTTC.

V and J are TRBV2 and TRBJ1-5, with D hard to call. Germline-derived CDR1 and CDR2 are SNHLY and FYNNEI. CDR3 length: 10 residues. The germline V and J ends were trimmed by 8 bases and 5 bases, with 4 bases remaining between them. CDR3 sequence reads: CASGDQPQHF. In DNA, the CDR3 is TGTGCCAGCGGGGATCAGCCCCAGCATTTT.

The sample holds one count of this clonotype. The chain combines TRBV10-3 with TRBJ2-7, with a possible D match to TRBD2 (6 bases). This CDR3 is 14 amino acids long. Germline values: CDR1 ENHRY, CDR2 SYGVKD. V lost 3 bases and J 7 bases, leaving 16 bases between the germline ends. The CDR3 DNA reads as TGTGCCATCAGTGATAGGCGGGGTCACAATGAGCAGTACTTC. Translating it yields CAISDRRGHNEQYF.

This chain joins TRBV20-1 and TRBJ1-6; 8 bases agree with TRBD1. V lost 0 bases to trimming and J lost 8 bases; unmatched junction nucleotides: 6. The CDR3 loop spans 15 amino acids. Germline CDR1 DFQATT, CDR2 SNEGSKA (reference sequence). This CDR3 reads CSARDFGQGDSPLHF. CDR3 in DNA: TGCAGTGCTAGAGATTTTGGACAGGGAGATTCACCCCTCCACTTT.

The chain carries TRBV9 and TRBJ2-1; 9 positions match TRBD1. CDR1 and CDR2 (germline): SGDLS, YYNGEE. V was clipped by 4 bases and J by 10 bases; unmatched bases: 9. This CDR3 is built from 14 residues. The CDR3 reads CASSFEGQGSEQFF. CDR3 coding DNA: TGTGCCAGCAGCTTCGAGGGACAGGGATCCGAGCAGTTCTTC.

This clonotype was found many times. This chain uses TRBV7-2 with TRBJ2-7, with TRBD2 identical over 11 bases. Germline assignment: CDR1 SGHTA and CDR2 FQGNSA. The V and J ends lost 6 bases and 6 bases, in that order; junction bases with no gene match: 7. This CDR3 has 14 residues. The chain's CDR3 is CASSKTSGTGEQYF. CDR3 in DNA: TGTGCCAGCAGTAAGACTAGCGGGACTGGCGAGCAGTACTTC.

The chain links TRBV10-3 to TRBJ2-1; D could derive from TRBD1 or TRBD2 (6 bases each). CDR1 and CDR2 from the germline V gene are ENHRY and SYGVKD. The CDR3 extends over 17 amino acids. V was trimmed by 8 bases and J by 0 bases, leaving 20 bases between them. The CDR3 DNA reads TGTGCCATCCGTGCAACTACGGGGGCCGTCTCCTACAATGAGCAGTTCTTC. Protein product: CAIRATTGAVSYNEQFF.

The CDR3 DNA is TGTGCCAGCAGCGTATCCAATAACTATGGCTACACCTTC. As protein: CASSVSNNYGYTF. V and J are TRBV5-5 and TRBJ1-2; no clear D. Germline CDR1 reads SGHKS; CDR2 reads YYEKEE (reference sequence). The CDR3 has 13 residues. V shed 4 bases and J shed 1 base, with 8 bases lying between them.

The rearrangement uses TRBV20-1 and TRBJ2-3, with D maybe TRBD2 (5 bases). Trimming removed 3 bases from V and 4 bases from J, with 8 bases in between. The CDR3 is 12 residues long. In germline, CDR1 is DFQATT, CDR2 SNEGSKA (reference sequence). The CDR3 here is CSASGMADTQYF. CDR3 bases: TGCAGTGCTAGCGGGATGGCAGATACGCAGTATTTT.

In the case of this clonotype: This may stem from a read error, because a much larger clone lies one nucleotide away. The rearrangement links TRBV10-3 to TRBJ2-1; D is possibly TRBD1 (7 bases). The CDR3 is 15 amino acids. The germline CDR1 and CDR2 sequences are ENHRY and SYGVKD. V was trimmed by 6 bases and J by 7 bases, leaving 19 bases between them. CDR3 sequence: CAISGGRDSGNEQFF. The CDR3 nucleotides are TGTGCCATCAGCGGGGGCCGGGACAGCGGAAATGAGCAGTTCTTC.

The chain has TRBV6-2 or TRBV6-3 and TRBJ2-7; a possible D gene is TRBD2 (5 bases). V lost 2 bases and J 5 bases, leaving 25 bases between the germline ends. Germline CDR1 is MNHEY and CDR2 is SVGEGT. The CDR3 sequence is 18 residues long. The CDR3 loop is CASSYPASAALRRNEQYF. The CDR3 bases are TGTGCCAGCAGTTACCCCGCGAGCGCGGCCCTCCGGAGGAACGAGCAGTACTTC.

The V gene is TRBV9, the J gene TRBJ2-5, with D hard to call. With 4 bases removed from V and 11 bases from J, the gap between germline ends came to 24 bases. The length of the CDR3 is 15 residues. CDR1 is SGDLS, CDR2 YYNGEE, per germline. CDR3 in amino acids: CASSPRRVLGREQYF. As DNA, the CDR3 is TGTGCCAGCAGCCCCCGTCGAGTGTTGGGTCGTGAGCAGTACTTC.

This chain links TRBV20-1 with TRBJ1-1; D gene ambiguous. V gave up 2 bases and J gave up 0 bases, with 7 bases separating them. Germline V gene sequence: CDR1 DFQATT, CDR2 SNEGSKA (reference sequence). CDR3 length equals 13 residues. The CDR3 sequence is CSARPIMNTEAFF. CDR3 DNA sequence: TGCAGTGCTAGACCGATCATGAACACTGAAGCTTTCTTT.

V is TRBV5-1 and J is TRBJ2-3, with TRBD2 identical over 8 bases. V trimming: 2 bases; J trimming: 4 bases; junction bases outside the gene matches: 6. Germline values: CDR1 SGHRS, CDR2 YFSETQ. This CDR3 has 15 amino acids. The CDR3 nucleotides are TGCGCCAGCAGCTTCCAGCGGGAGCGGGCAGATACGCAGTATTTT. Its protein is CASSFQRERADTQYF. Full variable domain (outside the CDR3, taken from reference TRBV5-1 and TRBJ2-3): KAGVTQTPRYLIKTRGQQVTLSCSPISGHRSVSWYQQTPGQGLQFLFEYFSETQRNKGNFPGRFSGRQFSNSRSEMNVSTLELGDSALYLCASSFQRERADTQYFGPGTRLTVL.

The chain combines TRBV20-1 with TRBJ2-4; perhaps D is TRBD1 or TRBD2 (5 bases each). The V end was cut by 5 bases, the J end by 4 bases, with 9 bases between. The germline gives CDR1 DFQATT, CDR2 SNEGSKA (reference sequence). The CDR3 extends over 12 amino acids. CDR3 residues: CSAYGGKNIQYF. The CDR3 bases are TGCAGTGCTTATGGGGGAAAAAACATTCAGTACTTC.

This clonotype was recorded once. This chain connects TRBV20-1 to TRBJ2-5; D is undetermined. The CDR3 has 13 amino acids. V lost 3 bases, J lost 3 bases, and 11 bases lay in between. Germline V gene sequence: CDR1 DFQATT, CDR2 SNEGSKA (reference sequence). DNA for the CDR3: TGCAGTGCTAGGGTACAGCCAAAAGAGACCCAGTACTTC. This encodes CSARVQPKETQYF.

The rearrangement uses TRBV24-1 and TRBJ2-1, with D perhaps TRBD1 (6 bases). Trimming shortened V by 5 bases and J by 6 bases, and 13 bases separated the two germline ends. The CDR3 is 14 amino acids. Germline V CDR1 and CDR2: KGHDR, SFDVKD. CDR3 residues: CATSAVRGGNEQFF. In DNA, the CDR3 is TGTGCCACCAGTGCCGTCCGAGGGGGCAATGAGCAGTTCTTC.

The J gene is TRBJ2-7, the V gene TRBV27, with D unresolved. Per the germline V gene, CDR1 is MNHEY and CDR2 is SMNVEV (reference sequence). The CDR3 totals 14 residues. V lost 2 bases and J lost 0, with 8 bases in between. The DNA of the CDR3 is TGTGCCAGCAGTTTAAAAGCGAGCTCCTACGAGCAGTACTTC. Translation: CASSLKASSYEQYF.

The CDR3 reads CATAGAAYNEQFF. DNA for the CDR3: TGTGCCACCGCGGGAGCAGCCTACAATGAGCAGTTCTTC. The rearrangement joins TRBV7-2 to TRBJ2-1; 7 nucleotides line up with TRBD2. V gave up 10 bases and J gave up 2 bases; unmatched junction bases: 5. CDR3 size: 13 residues. Germline assignment: CDR1 SGHTA and CDR2 FQGNSA.

V is TRBV24-1 and J is TRBJ1-4, with D maybe TRBD1 (5 bases). Per the germline V gene, CDR1 is KGHDR and CDR2 is SFDVKD. This CDR3 has 15 residues. V was clipped by 2 bases and J by 8 bases, with 14 bases between them. The CDR3 spells CATSDSQDSGEKLFF. As DNA, the CDR3 is TGTGCCACCAGTGATTCACAGGATTCAGGGGAAAAACTGTTTTTT.

This chain connects TRBV15 to TRBJ1-1, with D maybe TRBD1 (6 bases). CDR1 is LNHNV and CDR2 is YYDKDF in the germline V gene (reference sequence). This CDR3 has 16 residues. V lost 2 bases, J lost 0 bases, and 13 bases lay in between. Here the CDR3 reads CATSRPKGGLNTEAFF. CDR3 nucleotide sequence: TGTGCCACCAGCAGACCCAAGGGGGGTCTGAACACTGAAGCTTTCTTT.

This chain uses TRBV20-1 with TRBJ2-7; D perhaps matches TRBD2 (5 bases). V lost 7 bases and J lost 2, with 15 bases in between. CDR3 length: 13 amino acids. CDR1 is DFQATT, CDR2 SNEGSKA, per germline (reference sequence). The CDR3 DNA is TGCAGTGTTAGTACCCTAGCTACCTACGAGCAGTACTTC. This gives the protein CSVSTLATYEQYF.

This chain uses TRBV12-5 with TRBJ2-5; either TRBD1 or TRBD2 may fit D (5 bases each). The CDR3 is 14 amino acids. V was shortened by 5 bases and J by 3 bases, with 13 bases between the two germline ends. Germline CDR1 reads LGHNT; CDR2 reads FRNRAP. CDR3 sequence: CASGPDGTKETQYF. For the CDR3, the DNA is TGTGCTAGTGGTCCCGACGGGACGAAAGAGACCCAGTACTTC.

A single count supports this clonotype. The CDR3 region is CSARSHGTSGNEQFF. In DNA form, the CDR3 reads TGCAGTGCTAGATCGCACGGGACTAGCGGGAATGAGCAGTTCTTC. The V call is TRBV20-1, the J call TRBJ2-1; TRBD2 aligns across 12 bases. The CDR3 has 15 residues. In germline, CDR1 is DFQATT, CDR2 SNEGSKA (reference sequence). Germline trimming cut 2 bases from V and 7 bases from J; bases unmatched to any gene: 6.

This chain joins TRBV7-3 and TRBJ2-7; D remains unclear. This CDR3 spans 13 amino acids. V dropped 4 bases and J dropped 3 bases, with 10 bases sitting between them. Germline values: CDR1 SGHTA, CDR2 FQGTGA. CDR3 protein: CASSSVNLYEQYF. CDR3 coding DNA: TGTGCCAGCAGCTCCGTGAATCTCTACGAGCAGTACTTC.

This rearrangement joins TRBV20-1 to TRBJ2-5, with TRBD1 as a possible D gene (5 bases). Trimming took 0 bases from V and 1 from J, leaving 6 bases between them. Germline V gene sequence: CDR1 DFQATT, CDR2 SNEGSKA (reference sequence). The CDR3 is 13 amino acids. The CDR3 nucleotides are TGCAGTGCTAGAGACAGGGCCCAAGAGACCCAGTACTTC. This sequence encodes CSARDRAQETQYF.

CDR3 in amino acids: CASAKYPAGNYEQYF. CDR3 in DNA: TGTGCCAGCGCCAAATATCCAGCGGGGAACTACGAGCAGTACTTC. The chain has TRBV27 and TRBJ2-7; 7 positions agree with TRBD2. J lost 3 bases, V lost 8 bases, and 13 bases had no gene match. The CDR3 contains 15 residues. CDR1 is MNHEY and CDR2 is SMNVEV in the germline V gene (reference sequence).